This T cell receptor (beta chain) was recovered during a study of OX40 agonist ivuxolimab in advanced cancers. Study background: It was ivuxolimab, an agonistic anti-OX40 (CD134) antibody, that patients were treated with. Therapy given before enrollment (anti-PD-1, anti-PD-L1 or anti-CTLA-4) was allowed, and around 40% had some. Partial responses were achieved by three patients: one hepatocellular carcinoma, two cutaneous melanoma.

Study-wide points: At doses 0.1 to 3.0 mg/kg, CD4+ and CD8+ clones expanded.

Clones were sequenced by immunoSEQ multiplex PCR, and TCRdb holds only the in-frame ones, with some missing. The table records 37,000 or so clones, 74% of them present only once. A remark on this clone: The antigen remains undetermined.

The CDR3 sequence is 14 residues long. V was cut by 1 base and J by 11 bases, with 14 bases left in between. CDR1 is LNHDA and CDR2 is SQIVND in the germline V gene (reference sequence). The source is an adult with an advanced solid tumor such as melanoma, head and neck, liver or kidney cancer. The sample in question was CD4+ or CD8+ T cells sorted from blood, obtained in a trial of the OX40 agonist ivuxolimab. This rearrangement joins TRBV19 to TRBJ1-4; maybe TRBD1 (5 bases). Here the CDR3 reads CASSIGQPLPKLFF. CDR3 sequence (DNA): TGTGCCAGTAGTATAGGACAGCCTCTCCCCAAACTGTTTTTT.